This TCR beta chain was sequenced in a study of post-analysis software for immune sequencing data. V gave up 5 bases and J gave up 2 bases, with 12 bases separating them. Germline CDR1 and CDR2: SNHLY and FYNNEI. The length of the CDR3 is 14 residues. Findings and limits, study-wide: Strong same-batch co-clustering of samples appeared with F measure clustering. Elevated frequency relative to controls characterized roughly five TRBV segments in patients, TRBV5-6, TRBV5-1 and TRBV20-1 among them. Comparison with controls showed significantly lower normalized Chao1 diversity in multiple sclerosis patients.

Unique molecular identifiers were carried by the TCR beta cDNA libraries. TCRdb reanalysed the PCR reads using MiXCR and keeps one entry per CDR3 protein. Of hundreds of thousands of distinct CDR3 sequences in the sample, 36% were seen once. A few counts support this clonotype. What it binds is not known. The source of this sequence is a girl between 5 and 17 years old with multiple sclerosis. Sequencing was done on a sample of blood. V and J are TRBV2 and TRBJ1-1; D uncertain. The CDR3, as DNA: TGTGCCAGCAGTTACGACCCAACCAACACTGAAGCTTTCTTT. As protein: CASSYDPTNTEAFF.